The T cell receptor beta chain described here comes from a study of post-analysis software for immune sequencing data. Study information: Progressive-relapsing, secondary progressive and relapsing-remitting multiple sclerosis were among the disease courses included. General study findings and limits: A significant reduction in normalized Chao1 diversity was observed in multiple sclerosis patients versus controls. Included in a set of roughly five TRBV segments more frequent in patients than controls were TRBV5-6, TRBV5-1 and TRBV20-1.

Incorporated into the TCR beta cDNA libraries were unique molecular identifiers, which served to reduce PCR and sequencing biases. TCRdb itself ran the PCR reads through MiXCR, one entry per CDR3 protein. The sample holds over 700,000 distinct CDR3 sequences, less than 35% seen once. This clonotype was recorded a few times. What it recognizes is unknown. Trimming cost V 9 bases and J 3 bases, with 9 bases left between them. The CDR3 covers 12 residues. Germline CDR1 and CDR2: SGHRS and YFSETQ. The chain is built from TRBV5-1 and TRBJ2-2; D is uncertain. The source of this sequence is a girl aged 5-17 years with multiple sclerosis. Sequenced input: blood. The DNA for the CDR3 is TGCGCCACCGGACGCGACACCGGGGAGCTGTTTTTT. Translation gives CATGRDTGELFF.